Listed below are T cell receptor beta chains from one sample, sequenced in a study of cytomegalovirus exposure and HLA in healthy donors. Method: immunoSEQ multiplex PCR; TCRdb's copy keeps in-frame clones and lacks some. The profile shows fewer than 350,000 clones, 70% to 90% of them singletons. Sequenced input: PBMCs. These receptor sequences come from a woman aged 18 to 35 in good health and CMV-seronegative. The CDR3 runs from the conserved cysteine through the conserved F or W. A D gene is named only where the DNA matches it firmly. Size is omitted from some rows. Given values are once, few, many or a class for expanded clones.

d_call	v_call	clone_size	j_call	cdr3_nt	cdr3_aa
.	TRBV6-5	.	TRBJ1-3	TGTGCCAGCAGACGGGAGCGCTCTGGAAACACCATATATTTT	CASRRERSGNTIYF
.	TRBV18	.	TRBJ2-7	TGTGCCAGCTCACAGGAGGCTGGTGCGGGCGGTCGCGAGCAGTACTTC	CASSQEAGAGGREQYF
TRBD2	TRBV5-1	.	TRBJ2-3	TGCGCCAGCAGCGGGGGGGGCACAGATACGCAGTATTTT	CASSGGGTDTQYF
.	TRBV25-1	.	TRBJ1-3	TGTGCCAGCACCTGGGGAGAGGCTGGAAACACCATATATTTT	CASTWGEAGNTIYF
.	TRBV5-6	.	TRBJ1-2	TGTGCCAGCTCAGTCCCCCCCGCCTATGGCTACACCTTC	CASSVPPAYGYTF
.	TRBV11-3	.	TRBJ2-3	TGTGCCAGCAGCTCCGGGGGTAGCACAGATACGCAGTATTTT	CASSSGGSTDTQYF
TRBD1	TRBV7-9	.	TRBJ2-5	TGTGCCAGCAGCCAGACACGGACAGGGGAAGTGGGGACCCAGTACTTC	CASSQTRTGEVGTQYF
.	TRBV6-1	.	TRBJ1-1	TGTGCCAGCAGTGTTGGAGGGGTCGCTGAAGCTTTCTTT	CASSVGGVAEAFF
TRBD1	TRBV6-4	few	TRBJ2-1	TGTGCCAGCAGTACCGGGACAGGGTCGTTCAATGAGCAGTTCTTC	CASSTGTGSFNEQFF
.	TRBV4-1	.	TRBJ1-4	TGCGCCAGCAGCCAAGTAATGGGCTTTCTGGAAAAACTGTTTTTT	CASSQVMGFLEKLFF
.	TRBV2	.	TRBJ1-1	TGTGCCAGCGGCTTACAGGGTATGAACACTGAAGCTTTCTTT	CASGLQGMNTEAFF
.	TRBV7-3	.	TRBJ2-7	TGTGCCAGCAGCCAATGGCAGGGCTACGAGCAGTACTTC	CASSQWQGYEQYF